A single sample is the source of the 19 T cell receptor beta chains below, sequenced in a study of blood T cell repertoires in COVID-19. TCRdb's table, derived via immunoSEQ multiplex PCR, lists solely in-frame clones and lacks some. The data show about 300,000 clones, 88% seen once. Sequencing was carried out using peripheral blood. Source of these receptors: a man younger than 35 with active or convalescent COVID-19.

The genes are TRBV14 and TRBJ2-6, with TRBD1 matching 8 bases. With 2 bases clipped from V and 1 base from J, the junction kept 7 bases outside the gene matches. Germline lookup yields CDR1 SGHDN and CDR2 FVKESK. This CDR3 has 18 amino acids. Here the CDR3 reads CASSQPGTGSSGANVLTF. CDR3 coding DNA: TGTGCCAGCAGCCAACCCGGGACAGGTTCTTCTGGGGCCAACGTCCTGACTTTC.

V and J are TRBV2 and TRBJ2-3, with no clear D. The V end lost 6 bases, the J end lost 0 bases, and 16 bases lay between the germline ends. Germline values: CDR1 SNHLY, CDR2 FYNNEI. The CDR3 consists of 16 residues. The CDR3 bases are TGTGCCAGCAGGGATCACAGAGTTAGGAGCACAGATACGCAGTATTTT. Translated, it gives CASRDHRVRSTDTQYF.

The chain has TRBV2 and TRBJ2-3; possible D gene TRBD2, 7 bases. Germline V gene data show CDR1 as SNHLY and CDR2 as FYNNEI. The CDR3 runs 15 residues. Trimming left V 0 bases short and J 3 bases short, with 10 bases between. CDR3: CASSEAGGRTDTQYF. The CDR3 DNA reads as TGTGCCAGCAGTGAAGCGGGGGGGCGGACAGATACGCAGTATTTT.

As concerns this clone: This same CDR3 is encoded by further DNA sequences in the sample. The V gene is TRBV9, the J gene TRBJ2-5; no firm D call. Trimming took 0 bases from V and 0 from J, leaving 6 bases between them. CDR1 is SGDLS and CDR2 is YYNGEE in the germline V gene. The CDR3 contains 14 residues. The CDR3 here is CASSVAADQETQYF. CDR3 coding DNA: TGTGCCAGCAGCGTAGCGGCGGACCAAGAGACCCAGTACTTC.

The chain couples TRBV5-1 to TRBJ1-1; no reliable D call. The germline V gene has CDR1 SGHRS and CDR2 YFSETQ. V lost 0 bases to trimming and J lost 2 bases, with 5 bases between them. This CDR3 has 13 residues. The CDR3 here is CASSLETNTEAFF. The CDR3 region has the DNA TGCGCCAGCAGCTTGGAGACTAACACTGAAGCTTTCTTT.

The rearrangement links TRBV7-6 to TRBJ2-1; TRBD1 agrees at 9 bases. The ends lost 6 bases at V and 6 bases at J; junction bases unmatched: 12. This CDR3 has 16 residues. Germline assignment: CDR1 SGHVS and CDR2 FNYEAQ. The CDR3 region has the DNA TGTGCCAGCAGACTTACTCCGGGACAGGGACCCAATGAGCAGTTCTTC. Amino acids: CASRLTPGQGPNEQFF.

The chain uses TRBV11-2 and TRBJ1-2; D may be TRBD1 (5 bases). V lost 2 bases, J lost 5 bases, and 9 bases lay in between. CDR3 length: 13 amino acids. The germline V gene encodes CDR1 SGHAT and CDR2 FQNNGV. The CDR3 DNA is TGTGCCAGCAGCTTACCGGGGGGATATGGCTACACCTTC. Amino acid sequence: CASSLPGGYGYTF.

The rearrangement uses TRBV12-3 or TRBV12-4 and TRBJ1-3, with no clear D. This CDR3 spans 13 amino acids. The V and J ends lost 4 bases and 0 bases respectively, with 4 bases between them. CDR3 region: CASSWSSGNTIYF. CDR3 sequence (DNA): TGTGCCAGCAGTTGGAGCTCTGGAAACACCATATATTTT.

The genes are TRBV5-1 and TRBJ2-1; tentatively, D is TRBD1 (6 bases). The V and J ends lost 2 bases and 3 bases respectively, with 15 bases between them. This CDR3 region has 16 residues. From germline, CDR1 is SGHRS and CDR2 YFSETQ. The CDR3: CASSFTGHLSYNEQFF. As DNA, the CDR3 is TGCGCCAGCAGCTTTACGGGACACCTGAGCTACAATGAGCAGTTCTTC.

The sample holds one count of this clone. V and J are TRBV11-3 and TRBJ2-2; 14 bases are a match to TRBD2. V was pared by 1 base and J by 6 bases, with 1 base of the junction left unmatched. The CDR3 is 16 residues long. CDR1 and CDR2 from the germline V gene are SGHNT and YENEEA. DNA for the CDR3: TGTGCCAGCAGCTTAGCGACTAGCGGGGGGGCCGGGGAGCTGTTTTTT. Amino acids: CASSLATSGGAGELFF. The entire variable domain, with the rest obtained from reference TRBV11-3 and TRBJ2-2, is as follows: EAGVVQSPRYKIIEKKQPVAFWCNPISGHNTLYWYLQNLGQGPELLIRYENEEAVDDSQLPKDRFSAERLKGVDSTLKIQPAELGDSAVYLCASSLATSGGAGELFFGEGSRLTVL.

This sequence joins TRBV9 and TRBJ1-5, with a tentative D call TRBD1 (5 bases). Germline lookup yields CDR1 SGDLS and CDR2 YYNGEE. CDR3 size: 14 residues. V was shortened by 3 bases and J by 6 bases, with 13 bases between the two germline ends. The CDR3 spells CASSATWGGQPQHF. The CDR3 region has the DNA TGTGCCAGCAGCGCCACTTGGGGGGGTCAGCCCCAGCATTTT.

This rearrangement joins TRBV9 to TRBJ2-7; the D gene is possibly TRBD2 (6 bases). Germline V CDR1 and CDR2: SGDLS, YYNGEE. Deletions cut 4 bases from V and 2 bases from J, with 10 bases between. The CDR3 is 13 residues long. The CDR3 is CASSISGAYEQYF. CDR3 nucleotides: TGTGCCAGCAGCATTTCGGGAGCCTACGAGCAGTACTTC.

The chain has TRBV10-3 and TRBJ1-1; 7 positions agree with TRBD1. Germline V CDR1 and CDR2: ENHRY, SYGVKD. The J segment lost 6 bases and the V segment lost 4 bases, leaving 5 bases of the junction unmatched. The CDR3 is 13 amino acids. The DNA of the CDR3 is TGTGCCATCAGTGTAAAGGGGGCCGCTGAAGCTTTCTTT. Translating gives CAISVKGAAEAFF.

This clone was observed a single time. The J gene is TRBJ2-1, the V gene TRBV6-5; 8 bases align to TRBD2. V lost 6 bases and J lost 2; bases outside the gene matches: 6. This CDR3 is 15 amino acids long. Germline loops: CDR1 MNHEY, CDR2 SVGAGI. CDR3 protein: CASRAGGSTYNEQFF. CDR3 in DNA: TGTGCCAGCAGGGCGGGGGGTTCCACCTACAATGAGCAGTTCTTC.

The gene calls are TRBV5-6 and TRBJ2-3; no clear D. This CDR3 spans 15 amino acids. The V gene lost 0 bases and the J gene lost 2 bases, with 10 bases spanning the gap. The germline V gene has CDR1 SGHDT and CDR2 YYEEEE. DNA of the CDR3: TGTGCCAGCAGCTTGGCCCTACAGCCCACAGATACGCAGTATTTT. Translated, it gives CASSLALQPTDTQYF.

CDR3 coding DNA: TGCACCAGCAGCCAAGACTGGAACCACCCGGGACTAGCGGGGGGCCTGACCTACAATGAGCAGTTCTTC. As protein: CTSSQDWNHPGLAGGLTYNEQFF. The rearrangement links TRBV1 to TRBJ2-1; the D call of TRBD2 is as the table states it, not checked on the DNA. TRBV1 is a recognized pseudogene. The CDR3 consists of 23 residues.

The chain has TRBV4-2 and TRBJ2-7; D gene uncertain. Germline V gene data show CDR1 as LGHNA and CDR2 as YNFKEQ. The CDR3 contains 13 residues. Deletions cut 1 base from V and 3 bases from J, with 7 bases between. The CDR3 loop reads CASSQGGSYEQYF. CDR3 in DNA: TGTGCCAGCAGCCAAGGCGGCAGCTACGAGCAGTACTTC.

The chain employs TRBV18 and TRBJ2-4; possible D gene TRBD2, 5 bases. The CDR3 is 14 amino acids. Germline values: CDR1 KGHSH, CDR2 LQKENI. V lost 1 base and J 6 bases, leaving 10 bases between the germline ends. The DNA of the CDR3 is TGTGCCAGCTCACCACGGGAGCCAATAAACATTCAGTACTTC. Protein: CASSPREPINIQYF.

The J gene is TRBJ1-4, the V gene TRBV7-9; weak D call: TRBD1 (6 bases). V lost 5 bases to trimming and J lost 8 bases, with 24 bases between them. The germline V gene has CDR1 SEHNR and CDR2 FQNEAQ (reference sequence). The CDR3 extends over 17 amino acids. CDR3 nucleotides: TGTGCCAGCAGCACGTTCGCTTTACAGGGTTTGGGCGAAAAACTGTTTTTT. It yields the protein CASSTFALQGLGEKLFF.